This T cell receptor (beta chain) originates from a study of intratumoral heterogeneity in liver cancer. Within the sample, this clone is medium-sized. Multiple geographically separated regions of the hepatocellular carcinoma nodule were sampled separately. Using immunoSEQ multiplex PCR, the repertoire was profiled, and TCRdb retains in-frame clones only, with some absent. The sample has about 6,200 clones, about 71% seen once; the top ten hold roughly two fifths. Germline assignment: CDR1 MNHEY and CDR2 SVGAGI. The CDR3 length is 13 residues. V shed 5 bases, J shed 3 bases, and the junction held 1 base outside the gene matches.

The chain couples TRBV6-5 to TRBJ2-7; 10 positions agree with TRBD1. Sample: tumor tissue, taken before any cancer treatment. The source of this sequence is an older woman with hepatocellular carcinoma. The CDR3 DNA sequence: TGTGCCAGCAGTCGGGACAGGGGCTACGAGCAGTACTTC. Translating gives CASSRDRGYEQYF.